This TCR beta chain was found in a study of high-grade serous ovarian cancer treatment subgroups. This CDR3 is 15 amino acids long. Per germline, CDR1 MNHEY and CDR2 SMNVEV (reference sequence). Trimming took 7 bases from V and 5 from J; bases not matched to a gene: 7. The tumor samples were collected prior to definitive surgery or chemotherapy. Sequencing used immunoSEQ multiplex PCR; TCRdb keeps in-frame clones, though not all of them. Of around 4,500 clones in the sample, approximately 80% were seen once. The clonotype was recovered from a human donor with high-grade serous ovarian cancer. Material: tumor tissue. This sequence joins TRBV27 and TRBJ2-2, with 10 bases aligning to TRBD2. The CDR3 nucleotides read TGTGCCAGCACTTCCTTTAGCGGGGGGACCGGGGAGCTGTTTTTT. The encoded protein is CASTSFSGGTGELFF.